Described below is a single TCR beta chain sequence and its context. Its antigen is not yet known. Base qualities are missing; no much larger clone stands one base away. The entry originates in a study of blood T cell repertoires in COVID-19 (dated by TCRdb to the early 2020s). As for the study more broadly: The collaborator samples originated in the United States, Italy and Spain and spanned the acute and convalescent phases of COVID-19. The prospective study material was composed of cDNA or gDNA derived from T cells, B-cell-depleted T cells, or PBMCs. Subjects who had been exposed to COVID-19, were actively infected with it, or had recovered from it provided the deeply sampled blood TCRbeta repertoires that made up the dataset. A freely available public database, intended as a resource for researchers studying the immune response to SARS-CoV-2, is where the repertoires were released. Samples were obtained from the ongoing ImmuneRACE study (first 160 participants) and from over a thousand subjects provided by 6 global collaborators. Nearly every sample came with metadata listing a de-identified subject ID, COVID-19 status, age in years and sex. HLA class I and class II types, where available, came from metadata supplied by the sample provider rather than from assay-based typing. Here is what the overall study found, with its caveats: The quantity of clinical and demographic metadata differed by source and by participant and was supplied without curation.

The immunoSEQ Assay, a bias-controlled multiplex PCR, was used to amplify TCRbeta CDR3 regions from genomic DNA. Per the original workflow: Nucleated cell counts per sample were estimated from amplification of reference gene primers within the assay. To quantify the absolute abundance of each unique TCRbeta CDR3 rearrangement, sequence reads were collapsed and filtered. For each sample, productive Simpson clonality was calculated by taking the square root of Simpson's diversity index across productive rearrangements. Sourced from immuneACCESS, this table was stored by TCRdb with only in-frame sequences that have V and J called. A share of the clones is absent; for the studies checked, an unresolved V gene accounts for under half, and the remainder has no known explanation. V, J and clone size reflect that table, while D and trimming were determined from the DNA. The sample yields roughly 250,000 clones; approximately 90% were counted once. The ten most abundant clones make up 2% to 2.5% of the sample.

V loses 2 bases at its end and J loses 3 bases; junction bases beyond the gene matches: 3. Sequences GTSNPN (CDR1) and SVGIG (CDR2) are obtained from the germline V gene (reference sequence). The CDR3 holds 14 amino acids from the cysteine to the phenylalanine. Only the CDR3 portion is preserved as DNA: 42 bases, with reading frame beginning at the first base. In the prospective study, participants were about 18 to 100 years old, resided in about two dozen geographic areas of the United States, and were enrolled through a virtual design. In the prospective study, cohorts were assigned on the basis of participant-reported clinical history obtained from a screening survey and a study questionnaire. In the prospective study, whole blood, serum and a nasopharyngeal or oropharyngeal swab were collected from each participant by mobile phlebotomists. Participants in the prospective study had the option to provide additional blood draws and questionnaires over a roughly 2-month period. Blood samples from the prospective study were shipped frozen or at room temperature prior to DNA extraction.

Sequencing input: PBMCs or T cells enriched from blood (not recorded which). The clonotype originates from a woman aged 40 to 50 with acute COVID-19. The sequence joins TRBV30 to TRBJ1-5; TRBD1 aligns with 8 central bases. CDR3 protein: CAWSRTGNNQPQHF. The DNA is as follows: TGTGCCTGGAGTCGGACAGGGAACAATCAGCCCCAGCATTTT.